This T cell receptor beta chain derives from a study of identical twins. MiXCR, applied by TCRdb to the 5' RACE reads, yields one record per CDR3 protein. The data show 200,000 to 300,000 distinct CDR3 sequences, roughly a tenth seen once. The CDR3 totals 15 residues. V lost 7 bases to trimming and J lost 8 bases; unmatched junction nucleotides: 8. Germline CDR1 and CDR2: SNHLY and FYNNEI. This clonotype has just a few counts. Sequencing was carried out using memory T cells sorted from blood. This sequence was found in a man in his fifties or sixties in good health. The J gene is TRBJ2-1, the V gene TRBV2; 13 nucleotides align to TRBD2. The CDR3 DNA sequence: TGTGCCAGCAAACGTTGGACTAGCGGGAGCGATGAGCAGTTCTTC. It codes for CASKRWTSGSDEQFF.